This T cell receptor (beta chain) was obtained from a study of blood T cell repertoires in COVID-19. Turning to the study itself: T cells, B-cell-depleted T cells, or PBMCs supplied cDNA or gDNA.

Authors' methods: By means of reference gene primer amplification, nucleated cell counts were estimated. Only in-frame clones appear in the TCRdb table, and some are missing; sequencing was by immunoSEQ multiplex PCR. The D gene and trimming were derived from the DNA, and the V and J assignments and clone size from that table. In the table there are 90,000 to 150,000 clones, 85% of which are singletons. There are 16 residues in the CDR3. CDR1 is MNHNS, CDR2 SASEGT, per germline. V was pared by 4 bases and J by 8 bases, with 13 bases of the junction left unmatched. The source of this sequence is a man older than 75 with acute or convalescent COVID-19. The rearrangement links TRBV6-1 to TRBJ1-4; 7 nucleotides line up with TRBD1. Sequencing was performed on peripheral blood. CDR3 protein: CASSVRAGTDDEKLFF. The CDR3, as DNA: TGTGCCAGCAGTGTGAGGGCCGGGACAGATGACGAAAAACTGTTTTTT.